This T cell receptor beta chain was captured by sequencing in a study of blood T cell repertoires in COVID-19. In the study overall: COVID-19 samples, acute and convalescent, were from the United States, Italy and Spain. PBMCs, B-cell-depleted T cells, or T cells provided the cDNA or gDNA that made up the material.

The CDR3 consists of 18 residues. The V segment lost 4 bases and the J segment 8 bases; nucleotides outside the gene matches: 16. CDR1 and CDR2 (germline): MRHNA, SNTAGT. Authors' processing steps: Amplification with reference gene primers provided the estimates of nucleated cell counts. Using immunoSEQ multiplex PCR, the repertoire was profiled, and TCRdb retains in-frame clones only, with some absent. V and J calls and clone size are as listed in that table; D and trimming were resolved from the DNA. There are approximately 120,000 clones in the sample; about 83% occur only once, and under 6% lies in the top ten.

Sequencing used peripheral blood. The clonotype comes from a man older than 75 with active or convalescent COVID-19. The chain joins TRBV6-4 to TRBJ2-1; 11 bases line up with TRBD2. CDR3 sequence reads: CASSGVAGGPDISHEQFF. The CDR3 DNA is TGTGCCAGCAGTGGGGTAGCGGGGGGGCCCGATATCTCCCATGAGCAGTTCTTC.